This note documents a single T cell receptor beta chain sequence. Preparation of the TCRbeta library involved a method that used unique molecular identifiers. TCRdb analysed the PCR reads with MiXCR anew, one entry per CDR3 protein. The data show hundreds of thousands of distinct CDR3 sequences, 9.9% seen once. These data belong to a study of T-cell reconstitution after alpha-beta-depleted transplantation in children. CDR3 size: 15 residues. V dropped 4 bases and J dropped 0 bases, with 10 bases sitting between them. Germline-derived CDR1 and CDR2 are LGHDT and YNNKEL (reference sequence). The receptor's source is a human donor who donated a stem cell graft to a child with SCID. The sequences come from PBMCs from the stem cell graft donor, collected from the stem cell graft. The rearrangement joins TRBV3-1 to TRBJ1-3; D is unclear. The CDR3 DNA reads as TGTGCCAGCAGCCCAGACGGGAGCTCTGGAAACACCATATATTTT. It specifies CASSPDGSSGNTIYF. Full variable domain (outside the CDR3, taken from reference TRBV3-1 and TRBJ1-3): DTAVSQTPKYLVTQMGNDKSIKCEQNLGHDTMYWYKQDSKKFLKIMFSYNNKELIINETVPNRFSPKSPDKAHLNLHINSLELGDSAVYFCASSPDGSSGNTIYFGEGSWLTVV.